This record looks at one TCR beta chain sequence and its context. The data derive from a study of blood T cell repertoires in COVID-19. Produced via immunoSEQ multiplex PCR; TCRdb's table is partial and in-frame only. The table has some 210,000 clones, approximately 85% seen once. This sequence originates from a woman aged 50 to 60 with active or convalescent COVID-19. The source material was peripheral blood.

CDR3 sequence (DNA): TGTGCCAGCAGACTGACAGGGGGCGTTTTCGAGGCTTTCTTT. This sequence encodes CASRLTGGVFEAFF. The rearrangement joins TRBV6-5 to TRBJ1-1, with 10 positions matching TRBD1. Unmatched junction bases numbered 12, after V lost 6 bases and J lost 11 bases. Germline V gene lookup returns CDR1 MNHEY and CDR2 SVGAGI. The CDR3 covers 14 residues.